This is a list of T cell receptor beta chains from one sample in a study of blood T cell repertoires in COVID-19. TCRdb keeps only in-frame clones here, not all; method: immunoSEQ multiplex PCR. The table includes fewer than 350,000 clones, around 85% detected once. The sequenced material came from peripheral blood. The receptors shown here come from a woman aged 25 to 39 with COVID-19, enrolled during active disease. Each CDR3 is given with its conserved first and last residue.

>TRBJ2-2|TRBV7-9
CASSSYTGELFF
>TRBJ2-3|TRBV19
CASSIRGSDTQYF
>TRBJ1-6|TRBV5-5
CASSWGGRFFVSPLHF
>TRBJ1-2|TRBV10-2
CASSDPYRVGNYGYTF
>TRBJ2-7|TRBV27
CASSLRMWASGALYEQYF
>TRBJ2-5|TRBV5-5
CASSPRGMETQYF
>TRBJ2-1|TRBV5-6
CASSFRSSGGAHEQFF
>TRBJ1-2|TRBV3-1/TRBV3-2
CASSHGGKGDGYTF
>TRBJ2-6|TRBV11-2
CASSSEGNSGANVLTF
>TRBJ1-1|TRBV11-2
CASSFSLTGATEAFF
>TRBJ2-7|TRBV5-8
CASSLEGLGPYEQYF
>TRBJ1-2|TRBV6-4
CASSPGTDPYGYTF
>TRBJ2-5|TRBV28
CASSFKGAFQETQYF
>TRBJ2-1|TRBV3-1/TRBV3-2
CASSQDARGGWYEQFF
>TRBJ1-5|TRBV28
CASSTGDQPQHF
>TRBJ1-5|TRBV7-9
CASSLSTGYYSNQPQHF
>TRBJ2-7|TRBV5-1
CASSLGLENYEQYF
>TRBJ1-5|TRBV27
CASSLSGGHQPQHF
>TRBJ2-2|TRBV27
CASSLTDTATGELFF
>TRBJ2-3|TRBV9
CASSVTGTSDTQYF
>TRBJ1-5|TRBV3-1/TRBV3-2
CASSRQGNQPQHF
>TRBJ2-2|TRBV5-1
CASSSTGAGELFF
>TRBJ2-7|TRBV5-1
CASSFWLGPYEQYF
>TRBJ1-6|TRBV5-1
CAYNSPLHF
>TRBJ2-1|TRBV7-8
CASSLVVGQAGTSVDNEQFF
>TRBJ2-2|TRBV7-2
CASSLASNTGELFF
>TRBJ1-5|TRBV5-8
CASSDGVVGQNSNQPQHF
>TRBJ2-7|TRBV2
CASDKSAVSSYEQYF
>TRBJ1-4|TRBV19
CASSIDSRHEKLFF
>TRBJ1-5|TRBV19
CASKGDNAYSNQPQHF
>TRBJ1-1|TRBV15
CATSRDLGRTGIPEAFF
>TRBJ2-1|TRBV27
CASSSLYNEQFF
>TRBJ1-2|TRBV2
CASSDSSNYGYTF
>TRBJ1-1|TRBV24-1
CATSDLLAWGRPEAFF
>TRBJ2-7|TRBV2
CASNPQGATYEQYF
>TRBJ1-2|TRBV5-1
CASSLELGLGYGYTF
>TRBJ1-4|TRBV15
CATSRDEDSLIMFF
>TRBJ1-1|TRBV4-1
CASSQVRITEAFF
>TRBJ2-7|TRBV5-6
CASSLAGAPPYEQYF
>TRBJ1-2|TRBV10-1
CASRGQGWRTF
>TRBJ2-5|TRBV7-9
CASSLCPYAPRTEKETQYF